One T cell receptor beta chain is described in this entry. The data are from a study of OX40 agonist ivuxolimab in advanced cancers. Looking at the study overall: Two cutaneous melanoma patients and one hepatocellular carcinoma patient, three in all, had partial responses.

The protocol was immunoSEQ multiplex PCR, while the TCRdb copy is restricted to in-frame clones and leaves out a portion. The sample holds 65,000 or so clones; approximately 80% are singletons and the top ten take 3% to 4%. This CDR3 is built from 17 residues. Per germline, CDR1 MDHEN and CDR2 SYDVKM. V lost 4 bases to trimming and J lost 0 bases; unmatched junction nucleotides: 8. This clonotype originated in an adult with an advanced solid tumor such as melanoma, head and neck, liver or kidney cancer. The V and J genes are TRBV28 and TRBJ2-3; 9 positions agree with TRBD2. The sequencing used CD4+ or CD8+ T cells sorted from blood, collected in a trial of the OX40 agonist ivuxolimab. For the CDR3, the DNA is TGTGCCAGCAGTTCCCCGGGACTAGCTTCTAGCACAGATACGCAGTATTTT. Residues: CASSSPGLASSTDTQYF. Together with reference TRBV28 and TRBJ2-3, the CDR3 gives the full variable domain: DVKVTQSSRYLVKRTGEKVFLECVQDMDHENMFWYRQDPGLGLRLIYFSYDVKMKEKGDIPEGYSVSREKKERFSLILESASTNQTSMYLCASSSPGLASSTDTQYFGPGTRLTVL.